This T cell receptor beta chain was retrieved from a study of T cells expressing NK-cell markers (dated by TCRdb to 2018 to 2020). Notes on the research overall: Fewer than ten donors provided sorted CD3+CD56+NKG2C+, CD3+CD56+NKG2C- and CD3+CD56-NKG2C+ T-cell subsets, whose TCR beta-chain repertoires were profiled. The eight sequenced donors were randomly selected healthy volunteers, three men and five women. Libraries were sequenced as 2 x 150 bp reads on Illumina HiSeq 2000/2500, MiSeq or NextSeq. Among the eight sequenced donors, only one was HCMV-seronegative, while the other seven were HCMV-seropositive. Broad study findings and their caveats: In five to seven donors, the dominant CD3+CD56+NKG2C+ clonotypes were among the top 10 CD8+ clonotypes and accounted for roughly 1.0-8% of CD8+ T cells. Whether the expanded NKG2C-expressing T cell clones were specific for HCMV antigens was left unclear. Those dominant clonotypes were again the most abundant among CD3+CD56-NKG2C+ cells in a few donors, at about 25-60.1%.

Data came from an Illumina HiSeq 2000. 5'RACE template switching, by which a universal primer site and unique molecular identifiers were added, was used to make TCR beta cDNA libraries. cDNA synthesis was primed from the TCR beta constant segment, followed by two successive PCR amplification steps. In the authors' own workflow: MIGEC was used to demultiplex reads and group the reads by UMI, and MiTCR was used to assemble and quantify clonotypes. To exclude erroneous sequences, any TCR cDNA sequence not supported by at least two reads was discarded. The tcR package was used for downstream repertoire analysis, and clonotypes were matched across fractions by CDR3 nucleotide sequence plus V segment. Antigen specificity was annotated against VDJdb with VDJmatch, allowing one amino acid substitution in CDR3. The reads were reprocessed in TCRdb, with one entry per CDR3 protein sequence and no accompanying DNA. TCRdb, not the authors, supplied the V and J calls. This sample's records show about 260,000 distinct CDR3 sequences. The top ten constitute around 3.9% of the sample.

CDR1 and CDR2 were assigned from the germline V gene as MNHNS and SASEGT. Including the terminal cysteine and phenylalanine, the CDR3 comprises 16 residues. A DNA sequence was not provided. A word on this clonotype: No cognate antigen has been identified for it.

HCMV-specific IgG was detected in serum with a commercial ELISA kit to determine HCMV serostatus. Ficoll density gradient centrifugation was used to isolate peripheral blood mononuclear cells from blood. The specimen was blood T cells: a sorted CD56 or NKG2C T cell subset, CD4+ or CD8+ T cells, or bulk PBMC T cells (not recorded which). The chain is assembled from TRBV6-1 and TRBJ2-2. This sequence was found in a woman aged 18 to 75 in good health. The CDR3 protein: CASSERGYPNTGELFF.